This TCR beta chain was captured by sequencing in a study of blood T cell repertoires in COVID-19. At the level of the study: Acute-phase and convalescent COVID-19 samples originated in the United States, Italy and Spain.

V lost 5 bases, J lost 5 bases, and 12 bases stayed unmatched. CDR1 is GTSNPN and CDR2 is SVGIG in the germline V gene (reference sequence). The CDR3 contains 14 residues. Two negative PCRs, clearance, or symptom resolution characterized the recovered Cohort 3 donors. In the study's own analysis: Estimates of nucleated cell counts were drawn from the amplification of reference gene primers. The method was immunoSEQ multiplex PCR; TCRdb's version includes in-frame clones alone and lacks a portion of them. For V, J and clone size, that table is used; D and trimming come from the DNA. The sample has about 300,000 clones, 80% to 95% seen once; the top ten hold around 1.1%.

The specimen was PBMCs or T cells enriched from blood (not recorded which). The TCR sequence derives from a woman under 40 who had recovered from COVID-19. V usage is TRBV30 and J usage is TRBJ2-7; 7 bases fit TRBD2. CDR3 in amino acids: CAWGLETTSHEQYF. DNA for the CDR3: TGTGCCTGGGGACTAGAGACTACATCCCACGAGCAGTACTTC. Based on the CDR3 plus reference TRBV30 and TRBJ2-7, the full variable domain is SQTIHQWPATLVQPVGSPLSLECTVEGTSNPNLYWYRQAAGRGLQLLFYSVGIGQISSEVPQNLSASRPQDRQFILSSKKLLLSDSGFYLCAWGLETTSHEQYFGPGTRLTVT.